This TCR beta chain was recorded in a study of early T cells in non-severe SARS-CoV-2 infection (dated by TCRdb to the early 2020s). The study in broad terms: Because TCR sequencing relied on bulk RNA taken from unsorted whole blood, pairing of alpha and beta chains was not possible.

This was a case-control study nested in a cohort of healthcare workers in London, UK, who had nasopharyngeal swab PCR tests and blood samples taken every week. Healthcare workers were enrolled in the week of the UK lockdown, from 23 to 31 March 2020, and were followed every week for up to roughly 16 weeks. Findings and caveats that apply to the study as a whole: VDJdb matching was skewed toward anti-spike CD8 responses and likely underestimated virus-specific expansions by missing private and CD4 specificities.

The library was obtained by 5' RACE. The instrument given in TCRdb is NextSeq 500. Unique molecular identifiers were attached to individual cDNA molecules in the TCR library protocol so that sequencing error and PCR bias could be corrected. TCR alpha and beta chains were both sequenced, and the abundances of alpha and beta sequences in each sample were closely correlated with each other. From the authors' description of their analysis: Decombinator V4 was used to annotate the V gene, J gene and CDR3 of the TCR sequences. Expanded TCRs were defined as changing significantly between any two time points under a Poisson model with p below 0.0001. TCR abundances were normalised to the total number of TCRs sequenced per sample and were expressed as counts per million. MAIT TCRs were defined by TRAV1-2 paired with TRAJ12, TRAJ20 or TRAJ33, and iNKT TCRs by TRAV10 paired with TRAJ18. VDJdb, accessed 1 November 2021, was searched for CMV, EBV and SARS-CoV-2 annotated TCRs, with TCRs annotated for multiple antigens excluded. In-frame beta chains were kept once TCRdb had trimmed the public reads at Q25 with fastp and called clones with MiXCR. Each record represents a unique CDR3 protein, reported with the most common genes and DNA among its rows. These V and J calls are TCRdb output, not the study's own analysis. Recorded for this sample are approximately 58,000 distinct CDR3 sequences; more than 9% of them occurred a single time. The leading ten clones occupy roughly a tenth of the sample.

There are 14 amino acids in the CDR3, from cysteine to phenylalanine inclusive. Solely the CDR3 DNA is kept, with 42 bases framed from the first base. Cut back by 5 bases and 3 bases, the V and J ends lie 13 bases apart. CDR1 KGHSH and CDR2 LQKENI are derived from the germline V gene. A few counts support this clonotype. The clone's antigen remains unknown. Per-base qualities were not stored, and no clone one base away is much larger. The rearrangement joined TRBV18 to TRBJ1-1; the D gene remains uncertain. The sample comprised whole blood. The receptor's source is an adult who was a healthcare worker with PCR-confirmed SARS-CoV-2 infection or an uninfected control (not recorded which). CDR3 protein: CASSKDTEYTEAFF. The DNA sequence follows: TGTGCCAGCTCAAAAGACACGGAGTACACTGAAGCTTTCTTT.